The clone carrying this T cell receptor beta chain was recorded a few times. Its specificity is unknown. The sample is drawn from a study of cytomegalovirus exposure and HLA in healthy donors. Findings and limits, study-wide: In a later analysis, specific HLA alleles were associated with 15,000 or so TCR beta sequences at a 0.05 false discovery rate. Reportedly, cytomegalovirus status was diagnosed with high sensitivity and specificity. A later analysis reportedly found that, within productive TCRs, an Asian-associated ancestry cluster had fewer N-insertions than the mean observed across the approximately 670 donors.

The PCR was carried out with 60 Vbeta primers and 13 Jbeta primers. Profiling relied on immunoSEQ multiplex PCR, and the TCRdb table lists in-frame clones only, not all of them. The repertoire has fewer than 200,000 clones, roughly 77% of them found once; the top ten carry approximately 3.6%. The junction had 1 base not matched to a gene; V was cut back by 3 bases and J by 5 bases. Germline CDR1 reads LNHDA; CDR2 reads SQIVND (reference sequence). The CDR3 contains 12 residues. The source material was PBMCs. V and J are TRBV19 and TRBJ2-7, with 7 positions matching TRBD1. The receptor's source is a man aged 40-50 years in good health and CMV-seropositive. The CDR3 nucleotides read TGTGCCAGTAGTATGACAGGGAACGAGCAGTACTTC. Amino acids: CASSMTGNEQYF.